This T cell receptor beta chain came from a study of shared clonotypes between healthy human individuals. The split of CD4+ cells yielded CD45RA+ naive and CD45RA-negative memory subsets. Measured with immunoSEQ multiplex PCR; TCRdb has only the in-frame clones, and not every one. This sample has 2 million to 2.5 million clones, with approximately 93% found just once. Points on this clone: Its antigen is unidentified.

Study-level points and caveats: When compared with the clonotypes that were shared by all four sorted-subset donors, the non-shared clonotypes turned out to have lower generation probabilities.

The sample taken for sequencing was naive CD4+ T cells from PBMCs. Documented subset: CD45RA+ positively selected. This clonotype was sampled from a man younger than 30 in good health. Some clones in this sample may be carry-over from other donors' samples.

The CDR3 coding sequence is TGTGCCAGCAGTGTGCGTTCGACGGGTGAAAAACTGTTTTTT. Translation: CASSVRSTGEKLFF. This sequence joins TRBV25-1 and TRBJ1-4; unclear D gene. V shed 4 bases and J shed 7 bases, with 13 bases lying between them. The CDR3 extends over 14 amino acids. CDR1 and CDR2 (germline): MGHDK, SYGVNS.